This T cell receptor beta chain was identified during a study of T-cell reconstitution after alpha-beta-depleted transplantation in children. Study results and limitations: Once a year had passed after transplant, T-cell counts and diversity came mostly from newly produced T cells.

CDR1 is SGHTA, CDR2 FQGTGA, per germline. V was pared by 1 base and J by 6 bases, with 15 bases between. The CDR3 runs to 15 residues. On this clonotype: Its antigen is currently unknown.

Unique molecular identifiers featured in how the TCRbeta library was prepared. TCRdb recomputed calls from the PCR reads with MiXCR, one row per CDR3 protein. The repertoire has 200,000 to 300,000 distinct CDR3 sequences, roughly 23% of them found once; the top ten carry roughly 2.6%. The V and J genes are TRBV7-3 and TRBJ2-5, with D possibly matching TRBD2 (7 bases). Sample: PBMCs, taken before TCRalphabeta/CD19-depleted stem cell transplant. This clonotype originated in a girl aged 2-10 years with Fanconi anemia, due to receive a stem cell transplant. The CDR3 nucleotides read TGTGCCAGCAGCTTAATCGTCGGGGGGCTGCAGACCCAGTACTTC. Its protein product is CASSLIVGGLQTQYF.